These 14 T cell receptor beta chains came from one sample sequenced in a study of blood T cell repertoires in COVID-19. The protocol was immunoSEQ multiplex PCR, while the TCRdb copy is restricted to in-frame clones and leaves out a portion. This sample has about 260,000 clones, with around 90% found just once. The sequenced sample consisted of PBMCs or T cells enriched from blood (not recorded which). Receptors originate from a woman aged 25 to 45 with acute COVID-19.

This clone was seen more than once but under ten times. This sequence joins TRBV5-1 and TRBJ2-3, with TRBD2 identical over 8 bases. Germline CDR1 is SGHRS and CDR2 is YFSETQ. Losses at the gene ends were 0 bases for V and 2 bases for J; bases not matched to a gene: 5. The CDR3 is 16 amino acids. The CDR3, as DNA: TGCGCCAGCAGCTTGGACGGGAGGGCCATCACAGATACGCAGTATTTT. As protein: CASSLDGRAITDTQYF.

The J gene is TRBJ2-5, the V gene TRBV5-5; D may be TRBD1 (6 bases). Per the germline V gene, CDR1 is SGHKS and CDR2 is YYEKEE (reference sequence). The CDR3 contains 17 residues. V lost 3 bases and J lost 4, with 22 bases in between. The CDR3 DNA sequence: TGTGCCAGCAGCTGGGGGCCCAGGGGACAACTGGTAGAGACCCAGTACTTC. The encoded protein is CASSWGPRGQLVETQYF.

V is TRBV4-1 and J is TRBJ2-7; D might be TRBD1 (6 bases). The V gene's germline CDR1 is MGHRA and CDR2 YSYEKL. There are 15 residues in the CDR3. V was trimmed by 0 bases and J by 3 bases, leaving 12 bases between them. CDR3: CASSQDNREGYEQYF. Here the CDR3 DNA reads TGCGCCAGCAGCCAAGATAACAGGGAAGGCTACGAGCAGTACTTC.

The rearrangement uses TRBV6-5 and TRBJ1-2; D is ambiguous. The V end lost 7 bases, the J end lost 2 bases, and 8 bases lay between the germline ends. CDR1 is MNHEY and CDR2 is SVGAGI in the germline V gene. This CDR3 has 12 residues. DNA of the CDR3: TGTGCCAGCACGGGAGGAAACTATGGCTACACCTTC. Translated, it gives CASTGGNYGYTF.

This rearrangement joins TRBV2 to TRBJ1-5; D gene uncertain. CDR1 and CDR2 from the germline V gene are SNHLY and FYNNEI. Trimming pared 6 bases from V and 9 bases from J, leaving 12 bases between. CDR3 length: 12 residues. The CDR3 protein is CASRLVGGPQHF. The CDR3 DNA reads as TGTGCCAGCAGATTGGTCGGTGGGCCCCAGCATTTT.

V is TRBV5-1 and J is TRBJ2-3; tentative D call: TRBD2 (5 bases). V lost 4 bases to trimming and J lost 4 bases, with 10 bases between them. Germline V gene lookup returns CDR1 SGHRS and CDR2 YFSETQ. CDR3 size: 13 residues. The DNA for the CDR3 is TGCGCCAGCAGCCAGGACTCAGCAGATACGCAGTATTTT. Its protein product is CASSQDSADTQYF. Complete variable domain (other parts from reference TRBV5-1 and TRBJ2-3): KAGVTQTPRYLIKTRGQQVTLSCSPISGHRSVSWYQQTPGQGLQFLFEYFSETQRNKGNFPGRFSGRQFSNSRSEMNVSTLELGDSALYLCASSQDSADTQYFGPGTRLTVL.

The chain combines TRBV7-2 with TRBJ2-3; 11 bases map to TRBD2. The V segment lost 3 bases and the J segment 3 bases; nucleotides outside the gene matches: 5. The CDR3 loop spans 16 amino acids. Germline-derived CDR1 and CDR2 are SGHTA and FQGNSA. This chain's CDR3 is CASSFGLAGGTDTQYF. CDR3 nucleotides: TGTGCCAGCAGCTTTGGACTAGCGGGTGGTACAGATACGCAGTATTTT.

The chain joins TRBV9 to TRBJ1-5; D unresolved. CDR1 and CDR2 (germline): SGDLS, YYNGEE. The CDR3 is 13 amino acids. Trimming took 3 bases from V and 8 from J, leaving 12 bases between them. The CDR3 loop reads CASSGGGGEPQHF. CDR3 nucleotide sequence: TGTGCCAGCAGCGGCGGCGGAGGCGAGCCCCAGCATTTT. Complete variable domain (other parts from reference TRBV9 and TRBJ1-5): DSGVTQTPKHLITATGQRVTLRCSPRSGDLSVYWYQQSLDQGLQFLIQYYNGEERAKGNILERFSAQQFPDLHSELNLSSLELGDSALYFCASSGGGGEPQHFGDGTRLSIL.

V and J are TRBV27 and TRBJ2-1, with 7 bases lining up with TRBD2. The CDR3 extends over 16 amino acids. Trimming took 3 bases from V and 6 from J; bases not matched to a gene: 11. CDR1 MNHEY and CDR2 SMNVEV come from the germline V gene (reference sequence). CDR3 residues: CASSFQAGVVVNEQFF. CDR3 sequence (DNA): TGTGCCAGCAGTTTTCAGGCGGGAGTAGTTGTCAATGAGCAGTTCTTC.

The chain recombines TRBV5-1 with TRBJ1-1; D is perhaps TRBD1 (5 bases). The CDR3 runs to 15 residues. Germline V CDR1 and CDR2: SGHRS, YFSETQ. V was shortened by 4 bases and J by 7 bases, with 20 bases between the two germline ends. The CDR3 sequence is CASSPTRQYTGEAFF. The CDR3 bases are TGCGCCAGCAGCCCTACCCGGCAGTATACAGGTGAAGCTTTCTTT.

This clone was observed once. CDR3 DNA: TGCGCCAGCAGCTTGGGACAGGCAAATGAAAAACTGTTTTTT. This codes for CASSLGQANEKLFF. The chain employs TRBV5-1 and TRBJ1-4, with TRBD1 as a possible D gene (6 bases). Trimming pared 0 bases from V and 5 bases from J, leaving 8 bases between. The CDR3 consists of 14 residues. Germline V CDR1 and CDR2: SGHRS, YFSETQ.

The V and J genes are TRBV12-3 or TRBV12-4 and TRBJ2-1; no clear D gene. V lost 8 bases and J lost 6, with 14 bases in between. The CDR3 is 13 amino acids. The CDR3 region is CASVLNRVNEQFF. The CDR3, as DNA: TGTGCCAGCGTTCTAAACCGGGTCAATGAGCAGTTCTTC.

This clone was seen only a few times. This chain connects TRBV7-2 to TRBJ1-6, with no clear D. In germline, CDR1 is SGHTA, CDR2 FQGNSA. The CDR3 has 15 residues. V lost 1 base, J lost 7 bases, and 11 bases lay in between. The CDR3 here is CASSLEREANSPLHF. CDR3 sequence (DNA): TGTGCCAGCAGCTTAGAACGTGAGGCAAATTCACCCCTCCACTTT.

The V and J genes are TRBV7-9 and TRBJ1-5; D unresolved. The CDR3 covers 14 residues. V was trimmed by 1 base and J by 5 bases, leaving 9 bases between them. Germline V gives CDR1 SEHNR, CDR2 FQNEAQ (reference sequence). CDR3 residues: CASSLGPGDQPQHF. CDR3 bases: TGTGCCAGCAGCTTAGGCCCCGGGGATCAGCCCCAGCATTTT.